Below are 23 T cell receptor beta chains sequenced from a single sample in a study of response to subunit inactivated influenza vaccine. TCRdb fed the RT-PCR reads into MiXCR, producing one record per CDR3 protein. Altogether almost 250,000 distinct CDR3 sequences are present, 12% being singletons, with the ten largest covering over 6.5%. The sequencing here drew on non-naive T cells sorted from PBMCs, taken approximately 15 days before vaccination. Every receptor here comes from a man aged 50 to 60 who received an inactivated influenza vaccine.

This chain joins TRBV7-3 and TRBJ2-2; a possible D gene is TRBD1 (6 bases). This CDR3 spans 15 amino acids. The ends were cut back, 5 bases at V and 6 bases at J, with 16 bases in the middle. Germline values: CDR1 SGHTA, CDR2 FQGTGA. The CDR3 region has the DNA TGTGCCAGCAGCCCCCGGACAGTCAGGGCCGGGGAGCTGTTTTTT. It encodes CASSPRTVRAGELFF.

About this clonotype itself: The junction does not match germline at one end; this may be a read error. CDR3 DNA: TGTGTCAGCAGCCCGAAATTAGCGGGAGCTGGTGGGCAGTTCTTC. It yields the protein CVSSPKLAGAGGQFF. This chain connects TRBV3-1 to TRBJ2-1; 9 bases map to TRBD2. Germline loops: CDR1 LGHDT, CDR2 YNNKEL (reference sequence). The CDR3 is 15 residues long.

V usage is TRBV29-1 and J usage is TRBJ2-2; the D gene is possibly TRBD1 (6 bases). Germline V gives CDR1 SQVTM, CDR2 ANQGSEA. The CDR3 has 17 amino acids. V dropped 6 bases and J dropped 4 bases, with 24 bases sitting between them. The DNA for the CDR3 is TGCAGCGTCTCAACAGGGTACTACTCTTTGGGCACCGGGGAGCTGTTTTTT. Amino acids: CSVSTGYYSLGTGELFF.

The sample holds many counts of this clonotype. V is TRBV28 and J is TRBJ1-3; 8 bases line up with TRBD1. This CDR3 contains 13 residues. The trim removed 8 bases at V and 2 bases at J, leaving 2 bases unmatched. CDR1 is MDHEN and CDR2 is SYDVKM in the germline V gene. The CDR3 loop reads CASDRGPGNTIYF. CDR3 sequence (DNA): TGTGCCAGCGACAGGGGCCCTGGAAACACCATATATTTT.

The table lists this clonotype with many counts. As DNA, the CDR3 is TGTGCCTGGAGTGTACCGGGTCAGGGACATCGGGGCTACACCTTC. It encodes CAWSVPGQGHRGYTF. The chain carries TRBV30 and TRBJ1-2; D is possibly TRBD1 (6 bases). The V gene lost 0 bases and the J gene lost 8 bases, with 19 bases spanning the gap. CDR3 length equals 15 residues. CDR1 GTSNPN and CDR2 SVGIG come from the germline V gene (reference sequence).

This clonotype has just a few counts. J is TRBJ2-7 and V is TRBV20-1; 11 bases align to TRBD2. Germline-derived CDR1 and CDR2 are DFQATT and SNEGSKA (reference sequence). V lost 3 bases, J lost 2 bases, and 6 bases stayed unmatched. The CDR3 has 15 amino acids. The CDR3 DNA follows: TGCAGTGCTAGTGGATTAGCGGGAGGGACCTACGAGCAGTACTTC. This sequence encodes CSASGLAGGTYEQYF.

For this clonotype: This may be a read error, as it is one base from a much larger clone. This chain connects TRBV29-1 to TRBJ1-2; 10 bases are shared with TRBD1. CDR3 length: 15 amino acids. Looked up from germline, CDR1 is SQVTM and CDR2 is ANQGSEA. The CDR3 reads CGVGTPRQGARGYTF. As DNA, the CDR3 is TGCGGCGTTGGGACGCCAAGACAGGGGGCGCGGGGCTACACCTTC.

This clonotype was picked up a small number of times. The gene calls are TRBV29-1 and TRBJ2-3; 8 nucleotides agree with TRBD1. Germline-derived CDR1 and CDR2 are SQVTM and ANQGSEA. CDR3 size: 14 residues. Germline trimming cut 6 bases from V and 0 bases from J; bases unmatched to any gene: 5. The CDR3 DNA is TGCAGCGTCTTGGGGACAGGTAGCACAGATACGCAGTATTTT. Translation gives CSVLGTGSTDTQYF.

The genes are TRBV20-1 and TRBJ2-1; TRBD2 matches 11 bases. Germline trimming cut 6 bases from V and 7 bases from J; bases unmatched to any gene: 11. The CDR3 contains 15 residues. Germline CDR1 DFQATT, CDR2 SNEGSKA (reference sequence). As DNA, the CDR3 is TGCAGTGCCGGACTTAGCGGGAGGGCAGGGAATGAGCAGTTCTTC. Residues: CSAGLSGRAGNEQFF.

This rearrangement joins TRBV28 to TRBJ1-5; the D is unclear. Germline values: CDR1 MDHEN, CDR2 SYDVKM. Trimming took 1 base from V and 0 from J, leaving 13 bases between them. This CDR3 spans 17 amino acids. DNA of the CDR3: TGTGCCAGCAGTTTATTTGACATCTTCAATAGCAATCAGCCCCAGCATTTT. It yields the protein CASSLFDIFNSNQPQHF.

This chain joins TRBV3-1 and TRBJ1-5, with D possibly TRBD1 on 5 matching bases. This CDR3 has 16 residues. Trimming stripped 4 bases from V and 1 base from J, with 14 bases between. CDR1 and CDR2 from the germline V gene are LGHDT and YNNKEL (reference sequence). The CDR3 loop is CASSLGTSGSNQPQHF. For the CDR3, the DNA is TGTGCCAGCAGCCTCGGGACTTCTGGGAGCAATCAGCCCCAGCATTTT. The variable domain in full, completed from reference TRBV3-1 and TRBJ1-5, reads DTAVSQTPKYLVTQMGNDKSIKCEQNLGHDTMYWYKQDSKKFLKIMFSYNNKELIINETVPNRFSPKSPDKAHLNLHINSLELGDSAVYFCASSLGTSGSNQPQHFGDGTRLSIL.

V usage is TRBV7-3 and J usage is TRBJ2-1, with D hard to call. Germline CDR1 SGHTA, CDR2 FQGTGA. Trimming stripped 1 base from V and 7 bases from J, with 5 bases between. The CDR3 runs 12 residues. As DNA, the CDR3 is TGTGCCAGCAGCTTAAGGGCTAATGAGCAGTTCTTC. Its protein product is CASSLRANEQFF.

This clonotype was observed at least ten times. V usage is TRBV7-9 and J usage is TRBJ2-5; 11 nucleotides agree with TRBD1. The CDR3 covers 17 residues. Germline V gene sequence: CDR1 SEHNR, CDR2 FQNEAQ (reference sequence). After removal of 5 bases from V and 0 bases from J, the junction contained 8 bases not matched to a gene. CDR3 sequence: CASSPAVGQGDQETQYF. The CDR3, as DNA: TGTGCCAGCAGCCCGGCTGTGGGACAGGGGGACCAAGAGACCCAGTACTTC.

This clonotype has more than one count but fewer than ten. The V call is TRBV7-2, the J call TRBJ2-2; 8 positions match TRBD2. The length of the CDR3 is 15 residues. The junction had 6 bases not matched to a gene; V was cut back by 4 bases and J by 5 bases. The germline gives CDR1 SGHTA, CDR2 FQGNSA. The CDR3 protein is CASSSPGGGTGELFF. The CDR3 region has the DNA TGTGCCAGCAGCTCCCCGGGGGGGGGAACCGGGGAGCTGTTTTTT.

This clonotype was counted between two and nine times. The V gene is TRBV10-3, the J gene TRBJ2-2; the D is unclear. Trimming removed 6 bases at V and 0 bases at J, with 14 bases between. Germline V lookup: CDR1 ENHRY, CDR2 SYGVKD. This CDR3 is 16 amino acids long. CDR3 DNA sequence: TGTGCCATCAGGGAGACGGAGCCCACGAACACCGGGGAGCTGTTTTTT. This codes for CAIRETEPTNTGELFF.

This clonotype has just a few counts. Here the CDR3 DNA reads TGTGCCAGCAGCTTCGACAGCTTCTACGAGCAGTACTTC. This gives the protein CASSFDSFYEQYF. The rearrangement joins TRBV7-9 to TRBJ2-7, with a tentative D call TRBD1 (5 bases). The V end was cut by 3 bases, the J end by 3 bases, with 9 bases between. CDR3 length: 13 residues. Per the germline V gene, CDR1 is SEHNR and CDR2 is FQNEAQ (reference sequence).

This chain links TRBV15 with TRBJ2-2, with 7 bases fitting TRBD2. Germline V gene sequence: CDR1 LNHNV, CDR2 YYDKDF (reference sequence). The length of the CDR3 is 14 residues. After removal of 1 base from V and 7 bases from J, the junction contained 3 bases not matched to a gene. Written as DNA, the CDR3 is TGTGCCACCAGCAGAGCGGGGGGTGGCGGGGAGCTGTTTTTT. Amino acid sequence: CATSRAGGGGELFF.

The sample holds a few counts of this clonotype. This CDR3 is CASSLVAPSELFF. The DNA of the CDR3 is TGTGCCAGCAGCTTAGTCGCGCCCTCGGAGCTGTTTTTT. The chain combines TRBV7-2 with TRBJ2-2, with D unclear. The CDR3 covers 13 residues. The germline gives CDR1 SGHTA, CDR2 FQGNSA. V shed 1 base and J shed 10 bases, with 10 bases lying between them.

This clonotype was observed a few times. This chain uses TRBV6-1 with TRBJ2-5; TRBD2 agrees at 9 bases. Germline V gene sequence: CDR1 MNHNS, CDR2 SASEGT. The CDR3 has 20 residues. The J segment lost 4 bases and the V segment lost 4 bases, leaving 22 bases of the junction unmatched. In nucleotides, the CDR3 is TGTGCCAGCAGTGCCAACCTTGACAGTAAAGCGGGAGGACCCGGAGAGACCCAGTACTTC. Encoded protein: CASSANLDSKAGGPGETQYF.

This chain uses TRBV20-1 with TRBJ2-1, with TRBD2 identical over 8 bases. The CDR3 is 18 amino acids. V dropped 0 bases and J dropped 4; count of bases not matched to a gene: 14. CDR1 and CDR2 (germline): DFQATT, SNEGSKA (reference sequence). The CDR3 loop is CSARERGIAGPVYNEQFF. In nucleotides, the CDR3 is TGCAGTGCTAGAGAAAGGGGAATAGCGGGACCCGTTTACAATGAGCAGTTCTTC.

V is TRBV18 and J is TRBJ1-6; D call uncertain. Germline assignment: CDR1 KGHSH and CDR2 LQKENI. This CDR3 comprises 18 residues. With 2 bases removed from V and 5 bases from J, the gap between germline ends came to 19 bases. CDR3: CASSPFGTDRMDNSPLHF. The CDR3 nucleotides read TGTGCCAGCTCACCATTTGGAACGGACCGAATGGATAATTCACCCCTCCACTTT.

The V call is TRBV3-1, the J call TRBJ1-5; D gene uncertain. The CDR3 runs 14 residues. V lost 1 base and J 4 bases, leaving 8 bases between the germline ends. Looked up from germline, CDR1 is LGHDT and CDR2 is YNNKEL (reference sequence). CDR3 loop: CASSQGHRNQPQHF. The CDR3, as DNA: TGTGCCAGCAGCCAAGGACATCGTAATCAGCCCCAGCATTTT.

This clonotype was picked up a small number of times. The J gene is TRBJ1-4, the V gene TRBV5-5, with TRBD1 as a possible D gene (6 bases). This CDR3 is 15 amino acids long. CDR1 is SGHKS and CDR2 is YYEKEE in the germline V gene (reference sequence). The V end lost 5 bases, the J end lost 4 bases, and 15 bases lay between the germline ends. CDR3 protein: CASSPMDRYNEKLFF. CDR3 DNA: TGTGCCAGCAGTCCGATGGACAGATATAATGAAAAACTGTTTTTT. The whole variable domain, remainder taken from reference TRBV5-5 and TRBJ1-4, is DAGVTQSPTHLIKTRGQQVTLRCSPISGHKSVSWYQQVLGQGPQFIFQYYEKEERGRGNFPDRFSARQFPNYSSELNVNALLLGDSALYLCASSPMDRYNEKLFFGSGTQLSVL.